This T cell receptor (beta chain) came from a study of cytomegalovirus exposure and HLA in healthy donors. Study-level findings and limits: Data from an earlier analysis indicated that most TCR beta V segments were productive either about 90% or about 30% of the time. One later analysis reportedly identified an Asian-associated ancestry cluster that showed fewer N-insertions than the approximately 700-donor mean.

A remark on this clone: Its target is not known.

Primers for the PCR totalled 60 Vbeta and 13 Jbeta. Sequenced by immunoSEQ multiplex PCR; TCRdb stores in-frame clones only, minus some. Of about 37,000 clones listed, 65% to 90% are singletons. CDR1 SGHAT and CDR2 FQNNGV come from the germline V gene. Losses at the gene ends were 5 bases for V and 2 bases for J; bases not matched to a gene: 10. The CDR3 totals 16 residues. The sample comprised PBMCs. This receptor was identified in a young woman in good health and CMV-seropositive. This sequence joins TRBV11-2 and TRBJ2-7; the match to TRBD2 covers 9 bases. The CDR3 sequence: CASSPIAGASTYEQYF. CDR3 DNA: TGTGCCAGCAGCCCCATAGCGGGGGCCTCTACCTACGAGCAGTACTTC.